This T cell receptor (beta chain) was found in a study of Ad26.COV2.S vaccination and SARS-CoV-2 variants. Across the whole study: Once or twice, 56 days apart, Ad26.COV2.S was delivered intramuscularly.

This CDR3 is 15 amino acids long. In germline, CDR1 is SGHNT, CDR2 YYREEE (reference sequence). Trimming removed 1 base at V and 4 bases at J, with 14 bases between. Indicated treatment: about 20 received Ad26.COV2.S at low or high dose, single or two shots; several received placebo; per-sample allocation not given. The study sampled participants on day 63 after the first vaccine or placebo injection. Details on this clone: The identical CDR3 is also encoded by other nucleotide sequences in the sample.

The protocol was immunoSEQ multiplex PCR, while the TCRdb copy is restricted to in-frame clones and leaves out a portion. The sample consists of around 420,000 clones, roughly 88% of them appearing once. The sequence was collected from a person aged 18-65 years who received the Ad26.COV2.S COVID-19 vaccine or a placebo. The chain has TRBV5-4 and TRBJ2-5, with D perhaps TRBD2 (5 bases). The sample here was peripheral blood, taken in a trial of Ad26.COV2.S vaccine versus placebo. The CDR3: CASSLRLAGGETQYF. For the CDR3, the DNA is TGTGCCAGCAGCTTGAGGCTAGCCGGAGGAGAGACCCAGTACTTC.